Shown below are 5 T cell receptor beta chains from a single sample sequenced in a study of T-cell reconstitution after alpha-beta-depleted transplantation in children. Preparation of the TCRbeta library used unique molecular identifiers. From the PCR reads, TCRdb called clonotypes with MiXCR, one entry per CDR3 protein. The table lists fewer than 550,000 distinct CDR3 sequences, roughly 11% of them singletons. The source material was PBMCs, mostly from graft donor cells, sampled 180 days after TCRalphabeta/CD19-depleted stem cell transplant. The origin of the receptors is a female patient aged 2 to 10 who had a stem cell transplant for aplastic anemia, so the T cells may come from the graft donor.

This clonotype was seen a handful of times. V usage is TRBV4-1 and J usage is TRBJ2-1; 7 bases align to TRBD2. This CDR3 is 14 amino acids long. Germline V gene sequence: CDR1 MGHRA, CDR2 YSYEKL. The V and J ends lost 3 bases and 5 bases, in that order; junction bases with no gene match: 4. The DNA of the CDR3 is TGCGCCAGCAGCCAGGGAGGGGCCCACAATGAGCAGTTCTTC. The encoded protein is CASSQGGAHNEQFF.

CDR3 in DNA: TGCGCCAGCAGCCAGGGGGACTACCCGCGGACAGATACGCAGTATTTT. Its translation is CASSQGDYPRTDTQYF. The rearrangement uses TRBV4-1 and TRBJ2-3; 7 bases map to TRBD2. Germline V lookup: CDR1 MGHRA, CDR2 YSYEKL. This CDR3 has 16 amino acids. After removal of 3 bases from V and 3 bases from J, the junction contained 9 bases not matched to a gene.

This clonotype was picked up a small number of times. The chain carries TRBV6-2 or TRBV6-3 and TRBJ1-6; a possible D gene is TRBD1 (5 bases). The CDR3 spans 13 residues. Trimming stripped 7 bases from V and 14 bases from J, with 18 bases between. Germline lookup yields CDR1 MNHEY and CDR2 SVGEGT. CDR3 sequence reads: CASTAGGFGALHF. CDR3 nucleotide sequence: TGTGCCAGCACGGCGGGGGGGTTCGGAGCCCTCCACTTT.

This sequence joins TRBV12-3 or TRBV12-4 and TRBJ2-2; 12 bases are a match to TRBD1. J gave up 4 bases and V 5 bases, and 2 bases lay outside the gene matches. The CDR3 consists of 15 residues. CDR3 sequence (DNA): TGTGCCAGCAGTCAGGGACAGGGGGCCACCGGGGAGCTGTTTTTT. Its translation is CASSQGQGATGELFF.

CDR3 region: CASSSTGLGETQYF. The CDR3 DNA is TGTGCCAGCAGTTCGACAGGGCTGGGGGAGACCCAGTACTTC. The gene calls are TRBV28 and TRBJ2-5, with TRBD1 matching over 7 bases. In germline, CDR1 is MDHEN, CDR2 SYDVKM. The CDR3 totals 14 residues. Losses at the gene ends were 4 bases for V and 5 bases for J; bases not matched to a gene: 7.